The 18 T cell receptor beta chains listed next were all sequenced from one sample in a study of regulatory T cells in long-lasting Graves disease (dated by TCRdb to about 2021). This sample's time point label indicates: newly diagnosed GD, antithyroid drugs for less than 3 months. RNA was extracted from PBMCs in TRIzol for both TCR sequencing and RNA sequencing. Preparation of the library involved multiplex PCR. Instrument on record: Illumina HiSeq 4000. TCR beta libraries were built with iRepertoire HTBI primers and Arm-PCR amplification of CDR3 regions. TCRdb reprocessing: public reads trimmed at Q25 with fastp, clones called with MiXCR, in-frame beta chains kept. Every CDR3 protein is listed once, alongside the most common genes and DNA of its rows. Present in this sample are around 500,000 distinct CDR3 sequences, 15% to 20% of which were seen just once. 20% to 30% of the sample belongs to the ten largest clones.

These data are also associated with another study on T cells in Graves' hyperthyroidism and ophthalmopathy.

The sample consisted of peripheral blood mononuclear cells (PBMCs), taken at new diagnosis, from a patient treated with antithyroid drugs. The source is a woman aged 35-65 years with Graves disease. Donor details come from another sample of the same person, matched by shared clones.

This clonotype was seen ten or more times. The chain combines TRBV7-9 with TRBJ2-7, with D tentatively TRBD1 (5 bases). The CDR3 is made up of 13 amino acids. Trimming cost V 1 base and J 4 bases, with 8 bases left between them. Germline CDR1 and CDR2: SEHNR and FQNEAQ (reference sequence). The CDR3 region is CASSLGSGYEQYF. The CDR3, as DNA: TGTGCCAGCAGCTTAGGTTCAGGGTACGAGCAGTACTTC.

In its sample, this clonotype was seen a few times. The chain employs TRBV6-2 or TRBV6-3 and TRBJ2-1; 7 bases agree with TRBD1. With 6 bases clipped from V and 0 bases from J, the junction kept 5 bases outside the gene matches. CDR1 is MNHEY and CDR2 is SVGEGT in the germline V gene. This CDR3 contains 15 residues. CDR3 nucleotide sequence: TGTGCCAGCAGAGGGGGACAGTTCTCCTACAATGAGCAGTTCTTC. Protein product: CASRGGQFSYNEQFF.

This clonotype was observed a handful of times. CDR3 in amino acids: CATHEGGRETQYF. CDR3 DNA: TGTGCCACCCATGAGGGGGGCCGGGAGACCCAGTACTTC. J is TRBJ2-5 and V is TRBV28; D tentatively fits TRBD1 or TRBD2 (6 bases each). The CDR3 runs 13 residues. Trimming removed 10 bases at V and 5 bases at J, with 17 bases between. Germline CDR1 MDHEN, CDR2 SYDVKM.

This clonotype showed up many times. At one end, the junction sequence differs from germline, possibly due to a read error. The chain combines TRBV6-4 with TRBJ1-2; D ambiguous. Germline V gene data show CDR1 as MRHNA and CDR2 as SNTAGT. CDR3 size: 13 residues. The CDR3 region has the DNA TGTGCCAGCAGTTACTCGCAGGTCTATGGCTACACCTTC. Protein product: CASSYSQVYGYTF.

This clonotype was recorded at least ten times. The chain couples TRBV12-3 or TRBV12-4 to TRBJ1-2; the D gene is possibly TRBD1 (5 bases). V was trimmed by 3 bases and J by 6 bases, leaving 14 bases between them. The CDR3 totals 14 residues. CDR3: CASSFQGVSDGYTF. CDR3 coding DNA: TGTGCCAGCAGTTTTCAGGGTGTCAGTGATGGCTACACCTTC.

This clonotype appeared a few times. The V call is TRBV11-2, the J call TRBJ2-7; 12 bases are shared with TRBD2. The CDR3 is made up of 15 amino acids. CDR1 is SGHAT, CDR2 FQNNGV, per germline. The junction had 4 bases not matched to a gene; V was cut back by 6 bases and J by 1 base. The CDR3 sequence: CASRPGLAGSYEQYF. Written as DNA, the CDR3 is TGTGCCAGCAGACCAGGACTAGCGGGGTCCTACGAGCAGTACTTC.

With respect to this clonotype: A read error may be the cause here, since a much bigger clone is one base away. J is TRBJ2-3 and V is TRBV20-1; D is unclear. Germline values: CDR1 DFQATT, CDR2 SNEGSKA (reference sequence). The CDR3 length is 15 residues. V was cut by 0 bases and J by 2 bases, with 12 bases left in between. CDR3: CSARDGFTTTDTQYF. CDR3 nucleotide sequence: TGCAGTGCTAGAGATGGATTTACTACCACAGATACGCAGTATTTT.

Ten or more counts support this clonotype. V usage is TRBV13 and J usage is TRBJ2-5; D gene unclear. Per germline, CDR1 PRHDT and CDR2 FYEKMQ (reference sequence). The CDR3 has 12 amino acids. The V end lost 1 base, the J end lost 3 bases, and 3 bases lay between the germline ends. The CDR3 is CASSLEEETQYF. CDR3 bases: TGTGCCAGCAGCTTAGAGGAAGAGACCCAGTACTTC.

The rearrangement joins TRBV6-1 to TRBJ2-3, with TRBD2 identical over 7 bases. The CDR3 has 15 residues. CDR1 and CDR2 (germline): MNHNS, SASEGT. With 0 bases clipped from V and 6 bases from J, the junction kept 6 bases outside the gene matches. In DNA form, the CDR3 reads TGTGCCAGCAGTGAAGCGCGCGGGGGACGGGATACGCAGTATTTT. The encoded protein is CASSEARGGRDTQYF.

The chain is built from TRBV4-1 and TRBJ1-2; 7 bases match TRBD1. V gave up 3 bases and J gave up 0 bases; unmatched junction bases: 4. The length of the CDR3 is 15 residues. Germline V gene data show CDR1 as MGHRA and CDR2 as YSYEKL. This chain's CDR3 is CASSQGTDPNYGYTF. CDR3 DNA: TGCGCCAGCAGCCAGGGGACAGACCCTAACTATGGCTACACCTTC.

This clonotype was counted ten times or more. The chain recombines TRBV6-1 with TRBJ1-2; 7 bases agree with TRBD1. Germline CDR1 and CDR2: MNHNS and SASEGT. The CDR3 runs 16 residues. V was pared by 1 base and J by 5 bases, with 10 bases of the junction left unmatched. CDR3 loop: CASSEGGGGRGYGYTF. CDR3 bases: TGTGCCAGCAGTGAAGGGGGAGGGGGCAGAGGGTATGGCTACACCTTC.

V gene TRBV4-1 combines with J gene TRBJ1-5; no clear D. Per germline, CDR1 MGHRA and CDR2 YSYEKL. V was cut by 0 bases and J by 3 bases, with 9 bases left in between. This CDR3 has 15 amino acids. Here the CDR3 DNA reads TGCGCCAGCAGCCAAGAGAAGGGATACAATCAGCCCCAGCATTTT. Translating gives CASSQEKGYNQPQHF.

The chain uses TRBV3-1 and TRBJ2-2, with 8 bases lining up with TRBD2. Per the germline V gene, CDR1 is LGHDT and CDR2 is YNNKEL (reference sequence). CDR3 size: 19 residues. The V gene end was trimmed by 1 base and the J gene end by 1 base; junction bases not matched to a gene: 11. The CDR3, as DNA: TGTGCCAGCAGCCAAGTCGGCCTGGGGCGGGGGGAGAACACCGGGGAGCTGTTTTTT. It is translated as CASSQVGLGRGENTGELFF.

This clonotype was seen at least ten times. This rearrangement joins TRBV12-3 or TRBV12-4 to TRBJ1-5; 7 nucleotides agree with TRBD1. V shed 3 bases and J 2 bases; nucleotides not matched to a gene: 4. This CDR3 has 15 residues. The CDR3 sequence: CASSFRQGGNQPQHF. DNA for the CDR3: TGTGCCAGCAGTTTTCGACAGGGTGGCAATCAGCCCCAGCATTTT.

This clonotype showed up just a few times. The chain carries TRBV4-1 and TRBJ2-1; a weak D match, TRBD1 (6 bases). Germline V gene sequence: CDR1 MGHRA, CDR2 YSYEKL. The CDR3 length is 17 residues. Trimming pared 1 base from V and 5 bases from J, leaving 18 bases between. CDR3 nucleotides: TGCGCCAGCAGCCAAGGTGTGGATCGGGACATCCACAATGAGCAGTTCTTC. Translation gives CASSQGVDRDIHNEQFF.

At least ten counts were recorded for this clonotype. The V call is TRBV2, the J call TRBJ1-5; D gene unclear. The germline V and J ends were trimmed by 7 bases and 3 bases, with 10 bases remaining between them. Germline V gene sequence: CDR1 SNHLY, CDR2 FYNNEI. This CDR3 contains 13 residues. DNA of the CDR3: TGTGCCAGCATGAGAGACTCCAATCAGCCCCAGCATTTT. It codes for CASMRDSNQPQHF. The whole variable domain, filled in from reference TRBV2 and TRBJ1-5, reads EPEVTQTPSHQVTQMGQEVILRCVPISNHLYFYWYRQILGQKVEFLVSFYNNEISEKSEIFDDQFSVERPDGSNFTLKIRSTKLEDSAMYFCASMRDSNQPQHFGDGTRLSIL.

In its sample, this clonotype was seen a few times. As DNA, the CDR3 is TGTGCCAGCAGCTTCTCAACCCCGGGGAATGAGCAGTTCTTC. Translated: CASSFSTPGNEQFF. The chain recombines TRBV7-9 with TRBJ2-1; D is possibly TRBD2 (5 bases). The CDR3 totals 14 residues. Trimming shortened V by 3 bases and J by 7 bases, and 13 bases separated the two germline ends. Per the germline V gene, CDR1 is SEHNR and CDR2 is FQNEAQ (reference sequence).

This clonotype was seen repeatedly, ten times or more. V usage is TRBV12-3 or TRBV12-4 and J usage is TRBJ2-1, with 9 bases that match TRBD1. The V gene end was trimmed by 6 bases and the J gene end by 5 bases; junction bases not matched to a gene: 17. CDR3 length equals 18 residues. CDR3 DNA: TGTGCCAGCAGCCTACATCGGGTCAGACAGGGGGAGGACAATGAGCAGTTCTTC. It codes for CASSLHRVRQGEDNEQFF.